The present entry profiles one TCR beta chain with its context. Some clones are missing from TCRdb's copy, which holds only in-frame ones; the method was immunoSEQ multiplex PCR. The sample contains 63,000 or so clones, about 96% of which appear only once. This record comes from a study of shared T cell receptors in the human thymus. This CDR3 spans 18 amino acids. Germline V lookup: CDR1 KGHSY, CDR2 FQNENV. V lost 4 bases, J lost 6 bases, and 17 bases stayed unmatched. The chain recombines TRBV16 with TRBJ2-3, with 9 bases matching TRBD2. The TCR comes from a human donor. The source material was thymocytes. CDR3 nucleotides: TGTGCCAGCAGCCCCTTCCTACAGAGAGCGGGGGGTCGGGATACGCAGTATTTT. This encodes CASSPFLQRAGGRDTQYF.